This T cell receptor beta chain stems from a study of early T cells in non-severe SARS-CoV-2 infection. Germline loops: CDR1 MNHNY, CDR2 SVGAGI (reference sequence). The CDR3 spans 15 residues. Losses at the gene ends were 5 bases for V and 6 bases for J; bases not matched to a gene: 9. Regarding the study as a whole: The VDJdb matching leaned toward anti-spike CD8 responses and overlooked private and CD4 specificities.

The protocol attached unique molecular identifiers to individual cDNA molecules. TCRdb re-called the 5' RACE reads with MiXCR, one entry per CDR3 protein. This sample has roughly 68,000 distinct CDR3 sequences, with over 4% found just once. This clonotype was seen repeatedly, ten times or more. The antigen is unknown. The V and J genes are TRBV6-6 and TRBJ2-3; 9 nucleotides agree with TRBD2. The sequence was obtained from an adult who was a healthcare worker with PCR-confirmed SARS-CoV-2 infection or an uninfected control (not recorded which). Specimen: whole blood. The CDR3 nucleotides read TGTGCCAGCAGTACGGAAGGGCGGGAGGGCGATACGCAGTATTTT. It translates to CASSTEGREGDTQYF.